One and the same sample provided the 17 T cell receptor beta chains below, sequenced in a study of identical twins. TCRdb independently ran MiXCR on the 5' RACE reads; one entry per CDR3 protein. The sample shows roughly 1,500,000 distinct CDR3 sequences, 32% of them seen only once. Sample: cord blood. These receptors originate from a newborn girl in good health.

This clonotype was seen more than once but under ten times. This chain links TRBV3-1 with TRBJ1-1; no clear D gene. This CDR3 has 12 amino acids. V lost 5 bases and J lost 7, with 11 bases in between. Per the germline V gene, CDR1 is LGHDT and CDR2 is YNNKEL (reference sequence). CDR3 nucleotides: TGTGCCAGCAGCACGCCCGGGAGTGAAGCTTTCTTT. Translating gives CASSTPGSEAFF.

A remark on this clonotype: Sequence at one end of the junction differs from germline and may be a read error. This chain joins TRBV2 and TRBJ2-7, with unresolved D. The DNA end favors TRBJ2-5, so the J call may be wrong. This CDR3 is built from 14 residues. Germline V gene data show CDR1 as SNHLY and CDR2 as FYNNEI. The CDR3: CACSESRPEKTQYF. In nucleotides, the CDR3 is TGTGCCTGCAGTGAATCGAGGCCGGAGAAGACCCAGTACTTC.

The gene calls are TRBV29-1 and TRBJ2-7, with 10 bases matching TRBD2. Germline CDR1 and CDR2: SQVTM and ANQGSEA. CDR3 length: 15 amino acids. After removal of 0 bases from V and 4 bases from J, the junction contained 6 bases not matched to a gene. CDR3 loop: CSVEDAPSGSYEQYF. CDR3 in DNA: TGCAGCGTTGAAGATGCACCTAGCGGGAGTTACGAGCAGTACTTC.

This clonotype came up many times. CDR3 in DNA: TGTGCCAGCAGCCCTATTAGGGTTGCTAGCACAGATACGCAGTATTTT. It translates to CASSPIRVASTDTQYF. The chain has TRBV7-2 and TRBJ2-3; the D is unclear. Germline loops: CDR1 SGHTA, CDR2 FQGNSA. The CDR3 has 16 amino acids. V was cut by 5 bases and J by 0 bases, with 15 bases left in between. The full variable domain, its missing parts supplied by reference TRBV7-2 and TRBJ2-3, is GAGVSQSPSNKVTEKGKDVELRCDPISGHTALYWYRQSLGQGLEFLIYFQGNSAPDKSGLPSDRFSAERTGGSVSTLTIQRTQQEDSAVYLCASSPIRVASTDTQYFGPGTRLTVL.

This chain connects TRBV20-1 to TRBJ1-2; a possible D gene is TRBD1 (6 bases). In germline, CDR1 is DFQATT, CDR2 SNEGSKA (reference sequence). The V end was cut by 8 bases, the J end by 4 bases, with 8 bases between. The CDR3 is 10 amino acids. DNA for the CDR3: TGCAGTACGGGGGCCTATGGCTACACCTTC. Translating gives CSTGAYGYTF.

The rearrangement uses TRBV12-3 or TRBV12-4 and TRBJ1-4; maybe TRBD1 (5 bases). Trimming cost V 4 bases and J 3 bases, with 18 bases left between them. This CDR3 has 17 residues. CDR3: CASSWAGGALPNEKLFF. CDR3 bases: TGTGCCAGCAGTTGGGCGGGAGGGGCCCTACCTAATGAAAAACTGTTTTTT.

The chain recombines TRBV5-1 with TRBJ2-6; 7 nucleotides align to TRBD1. The CDR3 loop spans 18 amino acids. J lost 0 bases, V lost 3 bases, and 9 bases had no gene match. Germline lookup yields CDR1 SGHRS and CDR2 YFSETQ. The CDR3 region is CASSSRAGGHSGANVLTF. The DNA of the CDR3 is TGCGCCAGCAGCTCGCGGGCAGGGGGACACTCTGGGGCCAACGTCCTGACTTTC.

This rearrangement joins TRBV12-3 or TRBV12-4 to TRBJ1-4, with unresolved D. This CDR3 region has 16 residues. The ends were cut back, 4 bases at V and 0 bases at J, with 12 bases in the middle. CDR3 loop: CASSSHGSPTNEKLFF. The DNA for the CDR3 is TGTGCCAGCAGTTCACATGGGTCACCAACTAATGAAAAACTGTTTTTT.

The CDR3 sequence is CASSFRQGASSGANVLTF. The CDR3 DNA follows: TGTGCCAGCAGTTTTAGGCAGGGGGCCTCTTCTGGGGCCAACGTCCTGACTTTC. V is TRBV28 and J is TRBJ2-6, with 8 nucleotides matching TRBD1. Germline-derived CDR1 and CDR2 are MDHEN and SYDVKM. The length of the CDR3 is 18 residues. V shed 3 bases and J 1 base; nucleotides not matched to a gene: 8.

To note about this clonotype: A read error may be the cause here, since a much bigger clone is one base away. The chain joins TRBV12-3 or TRBV12-4 to TRBJ2-3; no reliable D call. The CDR3 is made up of 12 amino acids. This CDR3 is CAGSLFLDTQYF. The CDR3 DNA sequence: TGTGCCGGCAGTTTATTCTTAGATACGCAGTATTTT.

This clonotype showed up just a few times. The rearrangement uses TRBV6-1 and TRBJ2-1; tentatively, D is TRBD1 or TRBD2 (5 bases each). V was shortened by 7 bases and J by 4 bases, with 14 bases between the two germline ends. CDR3 length equals 14 residues. Germline CDR1 is MNHNS and CDR2 is SASEGT. CDR3 bases: TGTGCCAGCACCACCCGGGACCATTACAATGAGCAGTTCTTC. The encoded protein is CASTTRDHYNEQFF.

Only one count was recorded for this clonotype. The rearrangement uses TRBV20-1 and TRBJ2-7; TRBD1 might be the D (6 bases). Per germline, CDR1 DFQATT and CDR2 SNEGSKA (reference sequence). This CDR3 contains 16 residues. V lost 5 bases to trimming and J lost 0 bases, with 20 bases between them. CDR3 coding DNA: TGCAGTGCTCCCGGGACAAACGAAAAGAGCTCCTACGAGCAGTACTTC. Amino acids: CSAPGTNEKSSYEQYF.

This clonotype was observed at least ten times. The chain recombines TRBV4-2 with TRBJ1-2, with D unresolved. CDR1 is LGHNA and CDR2 is YNFKEQ in the germline V gene. This CDR3 has 15 residues. V was trimmed by 0 bases and J by 4 bases, leaving 12 bases between them. CDR3 sequence reads: CASSQEEWQSYGYTF. CDR3 nucleotide sequence: TGTGCCAGCAGCCAAGAGGAATGGCAGTCCTATGGCTACACCTTC.

This clonotype was detected only a few times. The genes are TRBV27 and TRBJ1-6, with TRBD1 matching over 9 bases. Germline V gene data show CDR1 as MNHEY and CDR2 as SMNVEV (reference sequence). Losses at the gene ends were 6 bases for V and 0 bases for J; bases not matched to a gene: 6. The CDR3 spans 17 residues. The CDR3 protein is CASSLDRGSSYNSPLHF. The CDR3 DNA reads TGTGCCAGCAGCCTGGACAGGGGAAGCTCCTATAATTCACCCCTCCACTTT.

This chain uses TRBV12-3 or TRBV12-4 with TRBJ2-4, with D perhaps TRBD1 (6 bases). The closer fit of TRBJ2-7 to the DNA end suggests the J call may be wrong. This CDR3 contains 14 residues. The CDR3 region has the DNA TGTGCCAGCAGTTTAGAACAGGGAGCCTTCGAGCAGTACTTC. This sequence encodes CASSLEQGAFEQYF.

This clonotype was observed many times. The chain links TRBV28 to TRBJ2-4; TRBD2 matches at 7 bases. Germline V gene data show CDR1 as MDHEN and CDR2 as SYDVKM. This CDR3 has 15 amino acids. V trimming: 2 bases; J trimming: 6 bases; junction bases outside the gene matches: 7. The chain's CDR3 is CASSLLADGRNIQYF. The CDR3 DNA is TGTGCCAGCAGTTTACTAGCGGACGGAAGAAACATTCAGTACTTC.

This clonotype showed up many times. The chain recombines TRBV12-3 or TRBV12-4 with TRBJ2-1; TRBD2 aligns across 10 bases. CDR3 size: 17 residues. Trimming cost V 7 bases and J 0 bases; bases outside gene matches: 9. The CDR3 sequence: CASTFSGGIISYNEQFF. CDR3 sequence (DNA): TGTGCCAGCACCTTTAGCGGGGGGATAATCTCCTACAATGAGCAGTTCTTC.